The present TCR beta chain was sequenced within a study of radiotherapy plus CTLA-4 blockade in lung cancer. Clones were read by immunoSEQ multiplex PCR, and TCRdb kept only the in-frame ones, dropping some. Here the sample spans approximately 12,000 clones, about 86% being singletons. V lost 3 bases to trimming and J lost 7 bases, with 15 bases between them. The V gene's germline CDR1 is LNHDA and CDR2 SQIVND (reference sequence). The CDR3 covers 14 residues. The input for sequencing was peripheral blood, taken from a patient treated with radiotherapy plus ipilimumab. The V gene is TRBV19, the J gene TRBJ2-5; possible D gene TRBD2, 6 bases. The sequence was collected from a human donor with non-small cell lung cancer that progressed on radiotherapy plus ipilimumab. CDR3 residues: CASSIRGGVGTQYF. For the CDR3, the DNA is TGTGCCAGTAGTATCCGGGGCGGGGTCGGGACCCAGTACTTC.